The 6 T cell receptor beta chains below come from one sample, sequenced in a study of molecular identifiers for immune sequencing clone quantification. TCRdb analysed the PCR reads with MiXCR anew, one entry per CDR3 protein. Seen here are under 600,000 distinct CDR3 sequences, around 23% observed once, and the top ten hold under 0.85%. Sample: naive CD8+ T cells from blood, with Jurkat cell RNA spiked in. The subset here: FACS-sorted CD8+CD4-CCR7+CD45RA+ naive T cells. These receptors came from a human donor in good health. Some libraries in this study had Jurkat cell RNA spiked in.

Ten or more counts support this clonotype. The V call is TRBV19, the J call TRBJ2-7; D not resolved. Germline-derived CDR1 and CDR2 are LNHDA and SQIVND (reference sequence). Trimming took off 5 bases at V and 0 bases at J, with 8 bases between the two ends. This CDR3 comprises 13 residues. DNA for the CDR3: TGTGCCAGTAGTTTCGCCCTCTCCTACGAGCAGTACTTC. Its translation: CASSFALSYEQYF.

This clonotype was detected a few times. The V and J genes are TRBV5-4 and TRBJ1-2, with 7 bases lining up with TRBD1. This CDR3 is 13 amino acids long. CDR1 SGHNT and CDR2 YYREEE come from the germline V gene (reference sequence). V was clipped by 0 bases and J by 6 bases; unmatched bases: 2. CDR3 DNA sequence: TGTGCCAGCAGCTTGGAGGGGACAGATGGCTACACCTTC. This encodes CASSLEGTDGYTF.

This clonotype was seen more than once but under ten times. This chain joins TRBV5-1 and TRBJ2-7; D may be TRBD2 (6 bases). The CDR3 extends over 16 amino acids. V was pared by 0 bases and J by 1 base, with 14 bases between. Germline V gene data show CDR1 as SGHRS and CDR2 as YFSETQ. The CDR3 nucleotides are TGCGCCAGCAGCTTGGGGCAGGAGGGATTATCCTACGAGCAGTACTTC. Amino acids: CASSLGQEGLSYEQYF.

This clonotype was detected many times. The chain couples TRBV5-1 to TRBJ2-5; D not resolved. The CDR3 contains 13 residues. V lost 4 bases to trimming and J lost 5 bases, with 12 bases between them. Germline V lookup: CDR1 SGHRS, CDR2 YFSETQ. The CDR3 sequence is CASSQSRWETQYF. CDR3 bases: TGCGCCAGCAGCCAGAGTCGTTGGGAGACCCAGTACTTC.

At least ten counts were recorded for this clonotype. The V call is TRBV5-5, the J call TRBJ2-7; TRBD1 agrees at 7 bases. CDR3 length: 14 amino acids. Germline CDR1 SGHKS, CDR2 YYEKEE (reference sequence). V lost 5 bases and J lost 0; bases outside the gene matches: 5. CDR3 bases: TGTGCCAGCAGTATGGACAGGAGCTCCTACGAGCAGTACTTC. Amino acids: CASSMDRSSYEQYF.

This clonotype was detected many times. The chain carries TRBV13 and TRBJ2-3; 7 bases are a match to TRBD1. The germline V gene has CDR1 PRHDT and CDR2 FYEKMQ (reference sequence). V dropped 5 bases and J dropped 4; count of bases not matched to a gene: 15. The CDR3 consists of 17 residues. The CDR3 here is CASSLGTVKGDPDTQYF. The DNA of the CDR3 is TGTGCCAGCAGCCTTGGGACAGTCAAAGGGGATCCAGATACGCAGTATTTT. Together with reference TRBV13 and TRBJ2-3, the CDR3 gives the full variable domain: AAGVIQSPRHLIKEKRETATLKCYPIPRHDTVYWYQQGPGQDPQFLISFYEKMQSDKGSIPDRFSAQQFSDYHSELNMSSLELGDSALYFCASSLGTVKGDPDTQYFGPGTRLTVL.